In its sample, the clone carrying this T cell receptor beta chain was seen once. This record comes from a study of shared clonotypes between healthy human individuals. V lost 7 bases and J 9 bases, leaving 16 bases between the germline ends. Germline assignment: CDR1 LNHDA and CDR2 SQIVND (reference sequence). The CDR3 is 13 residues long. The protocol was immunoSEQ multiplex PCR, while the TCRdb copy is restricted to in-frame clones and leaves out a portion. This table has more than 1,200,000 clones, just under 99% appearing once. Sequencing input: naive CD4+ T cells sorted from blood. The subset is: CD45RA+ positively selected. This TCR came from a man aged 30 to 39 in good health. This rearrangement joins TRBV19 to TRBJ1-5, with D uncertain. The CDR3 is CASTSSPLGPQHF. The CDR3 nucleotides are TGTGCCAGTACATCGTCCCCTCTAGGGCCCCAGCATTTT.